Following are 19 T cell receptor beta chains from one sample sequenced in a study of metastatic and nonmetastatic thyroid tumors. MiXCR re-clonotyped the PCR reads for TCRdb. The table records about 13,000 clones, 20% to 25% of them present only once. Patients had received no treatment of any kind before thyroid surgery. Sequencing input: blood. The receptors originated from a female donor with papillary thyroid cancer or a benign thyroid nodule (not recorded which). Some clones in this sample may be carry-over from other donors' samples.

Concerning this clone: A much larger clone lies one base from this, so it may be a read error. Other DNA sequences of this sample code for an identical CDR3. The rearrangement joins TRBV20-1 to TRBJ2-2; TRBD2 matches at 10 bases. There are 17 residues in the CDR3. The germline CDR1 and CDR2 sequences are DFQATT and SNEGSKA (reference sequence). CDR3 region: CSARGRVAGGNTGELFF. As DNA, the CDR3 is TGCAGTGCCAGAGGGAGGGTAGCGGGGGGCAACACCGGGGAGCTGTTTTTT.

This CDR3 is CASSTARVEGHSYEQYV. In DNA, the CDR3 is TGTGCCAGCAGTACGGCGAGGGTGGAGGGACACTCCTACGAGCAGTACGTC. J is TRBJ2-7 and V is TRBV6-8, with D perhaps being TRBD1 or TRBD2 (6 bases each). There are 17 residues in the CDR3. CDR1 and CDR2 from the germline V gene are MNHGY and SAAAGT. Trimming removed 5 bases at V and 0 bases at J, with 20 bases between.

By sample fraction, this clone is large. V and J are TRBV28 and TRBJ2-1, with 8 bases identical to TRBD1. This CDR3 has 17 amino acids. V was clipped by 3 bases and J by 6 bases; unmatched bases: 13. CDR1 and CDR2 from the germline V gene are MDHEN and SYDVKM. The CDR3 loop is CASSFARRTGNRNEQFF. CDR3 sequence (DNA): TGTGCCAGCAGTTTTGCCCGACGGACAGGGAACCGCAATGAGCAGTTCTTC. The full variable domain, rest sourced from reference TRBV28 and TRBJ2-1, is DVKVTQSSRYLVKRTGEKVFLECVQDMDHENMFWYRQDPGLGLRLIYFSYDVKMKEKGDIPEGYSVSREKKERFSLILESASTNQTSMYLCASSFARRTGNRNEQFFGPGTRLTVL.

At least ten counts were recorded for this clone. The chain carries TRBV4-2 and TRBJ2-3, with 14 bases that match TRBD2. Trimming took 4 bases from V and 0 from J; bases not matched to a gene: 9. Germline CDR1 LGHNA, CDR2 YNFKEQ. This CDR3 is 19 amino acids long. The CDR3 region is CASSLDPGLAGASTDTQYF. The CDR3 nucleotides are TGTGCCAGCAGCCTCGACCCGGGACTAGCGGGAGCTAGCACAGATACGCAGTATTTT.

This clone came up many times. J is TRBJ1-2 and V is TRBV5-4; TRBD1 is a possible D gene (6 bases). The germline V gene has CDR1 SGHNT and CDR2 YYREEE (reference sequence). This CDR3 is 16 amino acids long. Trimming pared 4 bases from V and 0 bases from J, leaving 16 bases between. The chain's CDR3 is CASSLGQTLTNYGYTF. CDR3 DNA sequence: TGTGCCAGCAGCCTAGGACAGACTTTGACTAACTATGGCTACACCTTC.

This clone was counted many times. CDR3 amino acids: CASSVAEWTEAFF. Written as DNA, the CDR3 is TGTGCCAGCAGCGTAGCTGAATGGACTGAAGCTTTCTTT. The chain links TRBV9 to TRBJ1-1; D unclear. Germline loops: CDR1 SGDLS, CDR2 YYNGEE. CDR3 size: 13 residues. The V end was cut by 0 bases, the J end by 5 bases, with 8 bases between.

The chain has TRBV5-3 and TRBJ2-3; D perhaps matches TRBD2 (6 bases). TRBV5-3 has ORF status, its function being uncertain. Trimming left V 8 bases short and J 4 bases short, with 20 bases between. CDR3 length: 15 residues. The DNA for the CDR3 is TGTGCCAGTAGCCGTGAGGGCGGGATACCAGATACGCAGTATTTT. It is translated as CASSREGGIPDTQYF.

This clone is medium-sized by share. The rearrangement uses TRBV28 and TRBJ1-5; the D gene is possibly TRBD1 (5 bases). Germline CDR1 is MDHEN and CDR2 is SYDVKM. The CDR3 has 16 residues. Trimming pared 2 bases from V and 7 bases from J, leaving 18 bases between. The chain's CDR3 is CASSLAPGEGGQPQHF. The CDR3 DNA follows: TGTGCCAGCAGTTTAGCCCCGGGGGAGGGTGGGCAGCCCCAGCATTTT.

The V gene is TRBV20-1, the J gene TRBJ1-3; the D gene is possibly TRBD1 (6 bases). The CDR3 runs to 17 residues. Germline CDR1 reads DFQATT; CDR2 reads SNEGSKA (reference sequence). V lost 0 bases and J lost 1, with 16 bases in between. The CDR3 nucleotides are TGCAGTGCTAGAGATCATGAGGCAGGGGAATCTGGAAACACCATATATTTT. Translated, it gives CSARDHEAGESGNTIYF.

The CDR3 DNA sequence: TGCGCCAGCACCATAAGTCGCAATGAGCAGTTCTTC. It specifies CASTISRNEQFF. The chain is built from TRBV5-1 and TRBJ2-1, with D uncertain. The CDR3 spans 12 residues. Germline V gene lookup returns CDR1 SGHRS and CDR2 YFSETQ. V lost 6 bases to trimming and J lost 6 bases, with 10 bases between them.

This clone rates as medium-sized (0.01 to 0.1%). The V gene is TRBV28, the J gene TRBJ2-5; 10 bases are shared with TRBD1. This CDR3 comprises 16 residues. The J segment lost 5 bases and the V segment lost 8 bases, leaving 14 bases of the junction unmatched. Germline assignment: CDR1 MDHEN and CDR2 SYDVKM. CDR3 nucleotides: TGTGCCAGCGTTCCAAGAGGACAGGGGGTTTTTGAGACCCAGTACTTC. This translates into CASVPRGQGVFETQYF.

By share, this clone ranks as medium-sized (0.01 to 0.1%). The sample has other DNA sequences that encode this CDR3 too. The chain couples TRBV10-3 to TRBJ2-7, with D unclear. The CDR3 is 11 residues long. Germline V CDR1 and CDR2: ENHRY, SYGVKD. Deletions cut 8 bases from V and 5 bases from J, with 10 bases between. This CDR3 is CAIGPNNEQYV. DNA of the CDR3: TGTGCCATCGGTCCAAATAACGAGCAGTACGTC.

The rearrangement uses TRBV6-2 or TRBV6-3 and TRBJ2-7; D is perhaps TRBD2 (5 bases). The ends were cut back, 8 bases at V and 6 bases at J, with 11 bases in the middle. The CDR3 is 11 residues long. Germline assignment: CDR1 MNHEY and CDR2 SVGEGT. In DNA form, the CDR3 reads TGTGCCAGCGGCGGCGCGGGCGAGCAGTACTTC. Translating it yields CASGGAGEQYF.

The gene calls are TRBV18 and TRBJ2-7; TRBD1 matches at 12 bases. The CDR3 loop spans 16 amino acids. Trimming cost V 6 bases and J 2 bases; bases outside gene matches: 8. Per the germline V gene, CDR1 is KGHSH and CDR2 is LQKENI. CDR3 sequence reads: CASSPRGQGATYEQYF. The CDR3 region has the DNA TGTGCCAGCTCGCCCCGGGGACAGGGGGCCACCTACGAGCAGTACTTC.

The rearrangement joins TRBV4-2 to TRBJ1-6, with TRBD1 as a possible D gene (6 bases). Germline CDR1 is LGHNA and CDR2 is YNFKEQ. Trimming left V 0 bases short and J 5 bases short, with 8 bases between. The CDR3 length is 15 residues. Written as DNA, the CDR3 is TGTGCCAGCAGCCAAGACCGGACAGATAATTCACCCCTCCACTTT. It codes for CASSQDRTDNSPLHF.

This clone qualifies as medium-sized. J is TRBJ1-1 and V is TRBV12-3 or TRBV12-4; a possible D gene is TRBD1 (5 bases). The V gene lost 0 bases and the J gene lost 4 bases, with 9 bases spanning the gap. The CDR3 consists of 14 residues. The DNA of the CDR3 is TGTGCCAGCAGTTTAGCGGGGGGGGGCACTGAAGCTTTCTTT. Residues: CASSLAGGGTEAFF.

The count of this clone is one. This chain connects TRBV4-3 to TRBJ2-7; 12 bases agree with TRBD2. This CDR3 contains 16 residues. V lost 0 bases to trimming and J lost 7 bases; unmatched junction nucleotides: 7. Germline lookup yields CDR1 LGHNA and CDR2 YSLEER. The chain's CDR3 is CASSQDRLAGVREQYF. The CDR3 coding sequence is TGCGCCAGCAGCCAAGATCGACTAGCGGGAGTGCGTGAGCAGTACTTC.

V usage is TRBV5-1 and J usage is TRBJ2-3, with 10 bases lining up with TRBD1. Germline V gene data show CDR1 as SGHRS and CDR2 as YFSETQ. Trimming cost V 0 bases and J 6 bases; bases outside gene matches: 7. The CDR3 length is 16 residues. The CDR3 sequence: CASSLVRTGGSDTQYF. The CDR3 DNA is TGCGCCAGCAGCTTGGTTCGGACAGGGGGTTCGGATACGCAGTATTTT. Supplemented by reference TRBV5-1 and TRBJ2-3, the full variable domain reads KAGVTQTPRYLIKTRGQQVTLSCSPISGHRSVSWYQQTPGQGLQFLFEYFSETQRNKGNFPGRFSGRQFSNSRSEMNVSTLELGDSALYLCASSLVRTGGSDTQYFGPGTRLTVL.

Within the sample, this clone is medium-sized. This sequence joins TRBV24-1 and TRBJ2-1, with 8 bases that match TRBD1. CDR3 length: 15 residues. The junction had 9 bases not matched to a gene; V was cut back by 4 bases and J by 8 bases. Germline V gene lookup returns CDR1 KGHDR and CDR2 SFDVKD. The CDR3 nucleotides are TGTGCCACCAGTGACCCCCGACAGGGGAGCTATGAGCAGTTCTTC. It encodes CATSDPRQGSYEQFF.